This passage covers 10 T cell receptor beta chains from one sample sequenced in a study of CD8 T cells in Susac syndrome. Reverse transcription used roughly 0.45 to 1 ug RNA and random hexamers. In TCRdb, the immunoSEQ multiplex PCR reads were re-called with MiXCR into one record per CDR3 protein. The table lists 150,000 or so distinct CDR3 sequences, over 85% of them singletons, with over 0.11% in the top ten. Sequenced: CD4+ T cells from PBMCs. Source of these receptors: a human donor in good health.

The chain employs TRBV4-1 and TRBJ1-1, with D possibly TRBD1 on 5 matching bases. The CDR3 runs to 16 residues. CDR1 MGHRA and CDR2 YSYEKL come from the germline V gene. The V gene lost 2 bases and the J gene lost 2 bases, with 15 bases spanning the gap. The CDR3 DNA reads as TGCGCCAGCAGCCAATCTCTCGGGACTACTAACACTGAAGCTTTCTTT. Its translation: CASSQSLGTTNTEAFF.

This clonotype was recorded only once. This chain joins TRBV29-1 and TRBJ2-3; 7 bases are shared with TRBD2. CDR3 length equals 12 residues. CDR1 is SQVTM and CDR2 is ANQGSEA in the germline V gene. The junction had 10 bases not matched to a gene; V was cut back by 1 base and J by 15 bases. The CDR3 DNA reads TGCAGCGTTGAAGGCCCAAGCGGGGTCTCCTATTTT. Its protein product is CSVEGPSGVSYF.

This sequence joins TRBV6-2 or TRBV6-3 and TRBJ1-6; TRBD1 might be the D (5 bases). Deletions cut 7 bases from V and 4 bases from J, with 11 bases between. The CDR3 loop spans 14 amino acids. The germline CDR1 and CDR2 sequences are MNHEY and SVGEGT. The chain's CDR3 is CASKAGRYNSPLHF. In nucleotides, the CDR3 is TGTGCCAGCAAGGCAGGGCGGTATAATTCACCCCTCCACTTT.

The J gene is TRBJ2-3, the V gene TRBV2; 8 bases are shared with TRBD2. Germline-derived CDR1 and CDR2 are SNHLY and FYNNEI. V trimming: 11 bases; J trimming: 2 bases; junction bases outside the gene matches: 9. This CDR3 is 14 amino acids long. The CDR3 loop is CAGGEGLDTDTQYF. The CDR3 DNA reads TGTGCCGGGGGAGAGGGACTAGACACAGATACGCAGTATTTT.

The CDR3 nucleotides read TGTGCCAGCAGTTACTCACAGGAGCTCCAAGAGACCCAGTACTTC. Translation: CASSYSQELQETQYF. V and J are TRBV6-7 and TRBJ2-5, with a weak D call TRBD1 (5 bases). TRBV6-7 is an ORF, with its function uncertain. This CDR3 spans 15 amino acids. Trimming stripped 0 bases from V and 1 base from J, with 9 bases between.

This sequence joins TRBV12-3 or TRBV12-4 and TRBJ2-2, with TRBD2 matching over 9 bases. The J segment lost 4 bases and the V segment lost 1 base, leaving 7 bases of the junction unmatched. The CDR3 extends over 17 amino acids. The CDR3 nucleotides read TGTGCCAGCAGTTTAGGCCGACTAGCGGTAGGCACCGGGGAGCTGTTTTTT. It translates to CASSLGRLAVGTGELFF.

The chain carries TRBV29-1 and TRBJ1-2; D is unresolved. The germline CDR1 and CDR2 sequences are SQVTM and ANQGSEA. The V and J ends lost 7 bases and 3 bases respectively, with 15 bases between them. This CDR3 contains 13 residues. CDR3 sequence (DNA): TGCAGCGCTTCGGTCTCTGAGGACTATGGCTACACCTTC. Translating it yields CSASVSEDYGYTF.

The chain couples TRBV7-2 to TRBJ2-5, with 10 bases aligning to TRBD2. The V segment lost 1 base and the J segment 5 bases; nucleotides outside the gene matches: 7. Germline V gene data show CDR1 as SGHTA and CDR2 as FQGNSA. This CDR3 has 16 amino acids. The CDR3 DNA reads as TGTGCCAGCAGCTTAGTAAGCGGGGGGGCCGTGGAGACCCAGTACTTC. Its protein is CASSLVSGGAVETQYF.

The chain carries TRBV2 and TRBJ1-2, with D maybe TRBD1 (5 bases). The ends were cut back, 2 bases at V and 2 bases at J, with 18 bases in the middle. Germline CDR1 SNHLY, CDR2 FYNNEI. CDR3 length: 17 residues. The CDR3 bases are TGTGCCAGCAGTGAAACAGGAGGTGCGTCGGGGAACTATGGCTACACCTTC. Encoded protein: CASSETGGASGNYGYTF.

This chain joins TRBV7-2 and TRBJ1-2; TRBD1 matches at 7 bases. The V gene's germline CDR1 is SGHTA and CDR2 FQGNSA. The CDR3 loop spans 16 amino acids. V dropped 3 bases and J dropped 8; count of bases not matched to a gene: 15. The CDR3 loop is CASSLAGTDPVRGYTF. In nucleotides, the CDR3 is TGTGCCAGCAGCTTGGCCGGGACAGACCCAGTGCGGGGCTACACCTTC.